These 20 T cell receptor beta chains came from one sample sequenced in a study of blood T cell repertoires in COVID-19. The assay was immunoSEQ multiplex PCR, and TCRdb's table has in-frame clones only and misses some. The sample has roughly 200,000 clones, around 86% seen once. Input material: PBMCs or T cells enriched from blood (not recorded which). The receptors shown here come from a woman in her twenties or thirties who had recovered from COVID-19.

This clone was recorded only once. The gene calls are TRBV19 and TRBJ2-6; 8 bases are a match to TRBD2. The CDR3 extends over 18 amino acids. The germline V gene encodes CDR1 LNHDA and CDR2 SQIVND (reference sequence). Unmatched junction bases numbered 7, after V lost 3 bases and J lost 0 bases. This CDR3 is CASSIILAGFSGANVLTF. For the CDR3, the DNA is TGTGCCAGTAGTATTATCCTAGCGGGCTTCTCTGGGGCCAACGTCCTGACTTTC.

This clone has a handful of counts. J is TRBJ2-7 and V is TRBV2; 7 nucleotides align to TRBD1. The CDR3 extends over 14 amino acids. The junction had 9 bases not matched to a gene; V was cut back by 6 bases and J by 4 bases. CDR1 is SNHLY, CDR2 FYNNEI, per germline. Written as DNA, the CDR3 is TGTGCCAGCAGCCCTCGGGACAGACGTTACGAGCAGTACTTC. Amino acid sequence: CASSPRDRRYEQYF.

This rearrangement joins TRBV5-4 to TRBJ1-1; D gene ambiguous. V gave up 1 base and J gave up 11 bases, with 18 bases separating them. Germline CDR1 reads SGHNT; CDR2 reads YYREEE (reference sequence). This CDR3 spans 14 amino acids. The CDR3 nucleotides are TGTGCCAGCAGCTTGACCTTCTCTGGGCCGCAGGCTTTCTTT. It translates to CASSLTFSGPQAFF.

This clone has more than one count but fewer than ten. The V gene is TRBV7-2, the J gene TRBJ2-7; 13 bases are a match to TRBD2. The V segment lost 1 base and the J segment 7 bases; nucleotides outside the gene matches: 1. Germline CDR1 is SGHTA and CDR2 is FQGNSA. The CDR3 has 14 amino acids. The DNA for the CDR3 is TGTGCCAGCAGCTTAGGGACTAGCGGGGGAGAGCAGTACTTC. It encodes CASSLGTSGGEQYF.

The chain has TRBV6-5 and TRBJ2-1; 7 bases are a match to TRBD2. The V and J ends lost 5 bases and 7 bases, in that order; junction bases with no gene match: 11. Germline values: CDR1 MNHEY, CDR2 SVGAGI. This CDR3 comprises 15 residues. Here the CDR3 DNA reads TGTGCCAGCAGTACCTGGTGGACTAGATGGAATGAGCAGTTCTTC. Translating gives CASSTWWTRWNEQFF.

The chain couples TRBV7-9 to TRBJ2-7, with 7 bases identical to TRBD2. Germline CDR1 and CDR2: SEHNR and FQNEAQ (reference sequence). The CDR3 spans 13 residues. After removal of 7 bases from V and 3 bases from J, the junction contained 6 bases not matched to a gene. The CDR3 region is CASIGAGFYEQYF. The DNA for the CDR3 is TGTGCCAGCATCGGAGCGGGATTCTACGAGCAGTACTTC.

The CDR3 DNA reads TGTGCCAGCAGCTTAGTTCGTGGAGGAGGCGACTATGGCTACACCTTC. It translates to CASSLVRGGGDYGYTF. J is TRBJ1-2 and V is TRBV7-9; no definite D call. The V and J ends lost 1 base and 3 bases respectively, with 15 bases between them. Germline V gene lookup returns CDR1 SEHNR and CDR2 FQNEAQ (reference sequence). CDR3 length equals 16 residues.

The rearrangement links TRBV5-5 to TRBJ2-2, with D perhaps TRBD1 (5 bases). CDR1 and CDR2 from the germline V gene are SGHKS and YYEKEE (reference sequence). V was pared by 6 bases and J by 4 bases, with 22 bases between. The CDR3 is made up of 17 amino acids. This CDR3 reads CASKLTPGPSGTGELFF. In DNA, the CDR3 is TGTGCCAGCAAATTAACCCCAGGGCCCTCGGGCACCGGGGAGCTGTTTTTT.

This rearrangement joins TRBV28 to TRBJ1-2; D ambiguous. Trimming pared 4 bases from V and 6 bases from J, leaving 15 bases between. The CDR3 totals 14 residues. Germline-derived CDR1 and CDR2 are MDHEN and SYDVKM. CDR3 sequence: CASSSTGKRDGYTF. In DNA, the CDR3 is TGTGCCAGCAGTTCAACGGGAAAAAGGGATGGCTACACCTTC.

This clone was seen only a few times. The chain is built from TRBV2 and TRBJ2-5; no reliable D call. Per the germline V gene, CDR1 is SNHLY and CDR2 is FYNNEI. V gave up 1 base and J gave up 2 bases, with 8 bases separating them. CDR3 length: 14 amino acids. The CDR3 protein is CASSEDARQETQYF. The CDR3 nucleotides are TGTGCCAGCAGTGAAGACGCCAGGCAAGAGACCCAGTACTTC.

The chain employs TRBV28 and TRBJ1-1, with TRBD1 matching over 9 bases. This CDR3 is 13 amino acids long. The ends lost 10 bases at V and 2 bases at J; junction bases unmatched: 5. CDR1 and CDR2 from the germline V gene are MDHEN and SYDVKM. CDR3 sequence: CATGTGRNTEAFF. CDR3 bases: TGTGCCACCGGGACAGGGAGAAACACTGAAGCTTTCTTT.

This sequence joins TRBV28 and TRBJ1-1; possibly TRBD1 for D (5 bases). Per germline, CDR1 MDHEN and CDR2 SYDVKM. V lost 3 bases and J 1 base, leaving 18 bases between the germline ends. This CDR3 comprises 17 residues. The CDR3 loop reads CASSFWFRVGQNTEAFF. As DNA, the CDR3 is TGTGCCAGCAGTTTTTGGTTCAGGGTGGGTCAGAACACTGAAGCTTTCTTT.

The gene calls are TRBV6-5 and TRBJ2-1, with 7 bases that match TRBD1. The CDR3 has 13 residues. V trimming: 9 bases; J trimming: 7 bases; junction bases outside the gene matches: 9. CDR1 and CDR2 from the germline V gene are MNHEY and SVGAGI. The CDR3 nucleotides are TGTGCCAGTGGACAGGCAAAAGGGAATGAGCAGTTCTTC. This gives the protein CASGQAKGNEQFF.

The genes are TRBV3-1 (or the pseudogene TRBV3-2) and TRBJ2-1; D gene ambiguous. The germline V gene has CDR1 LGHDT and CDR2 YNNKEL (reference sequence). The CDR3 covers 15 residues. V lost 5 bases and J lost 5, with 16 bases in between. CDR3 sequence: CASSAIHNLDNEQFF. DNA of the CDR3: TGTGCCAGCAGCGCTATACACAACCTAGACAATGAGCAGTTCTTC.

Written as DNA, the CDR3 is TGTGCCAGCAGCTTGTTTGGCACAGGAATTCAGCCCCAGCATTTT. It encodes CASSLFGTGIQPQHF. V is TRBV5-6 and J is TRBJ1-5; maybe TRBD1 (5 bases). Trimming cost V 1 base and J 6 bases, with 14 bases left between them. Germline loops: CDR1 SGHDT, CDR2 YYEEEE. The CDR3 totals 15 residues.

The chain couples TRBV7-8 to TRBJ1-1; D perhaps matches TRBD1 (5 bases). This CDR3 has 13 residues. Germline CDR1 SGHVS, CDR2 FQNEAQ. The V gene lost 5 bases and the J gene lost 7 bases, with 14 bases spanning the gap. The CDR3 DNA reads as TGTGCCAGCAGCCCTCGCGGGGGGGATGAAGCTTTCTTT. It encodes CASSPRGGDEAFF.

The CDR3 nucleotides read TGTGCCAGCAGCTTGAGCGGGACGGTGAACACCGGGGAGCTGTTTTTT. Its translation is CASSLSGTVNTGELFF. V gene TRBV5-4 combines with J gene TRBJ2-2; 7 bases map to TRBD2. CDR1 SGHNT and CDR2 YYREEE come from the germline V gene (reference sequence). J gave up 1 base and V 1 base, and 4 bases lay outside the gene matches. The CDR3 length is 16 residues. The whole variable domain, remainder taken from reference TRBV5-4 and TRBJ2-2, is ETGVTQSPTHLIKTRGQQVTLRCSSQSGHNTVSWYQQALGQGPQFIFQYYREEENGRGNFPPRFSGLQFPNYSSELNVNALELDDSALYLCASSLSGTVNTGELFFGEGSRLTVL.

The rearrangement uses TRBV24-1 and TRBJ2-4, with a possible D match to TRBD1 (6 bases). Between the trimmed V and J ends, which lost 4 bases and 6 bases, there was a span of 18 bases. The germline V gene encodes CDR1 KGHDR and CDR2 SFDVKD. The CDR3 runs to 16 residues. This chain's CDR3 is CATSDYGQLGINIQYF. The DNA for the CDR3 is TGTGCCACCAGTGACTATGGACAGTTGGGTATAAACATTCAGTACTTC.

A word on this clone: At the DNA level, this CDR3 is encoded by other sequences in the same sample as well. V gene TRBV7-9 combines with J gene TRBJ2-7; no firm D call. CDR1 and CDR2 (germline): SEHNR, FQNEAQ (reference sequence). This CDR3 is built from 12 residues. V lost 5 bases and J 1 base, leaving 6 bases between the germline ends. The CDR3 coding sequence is TGTGCCAGCAGCCCCGGGTCCTACGAGCAGTACTTC. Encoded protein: CASSPGSYEQYF.

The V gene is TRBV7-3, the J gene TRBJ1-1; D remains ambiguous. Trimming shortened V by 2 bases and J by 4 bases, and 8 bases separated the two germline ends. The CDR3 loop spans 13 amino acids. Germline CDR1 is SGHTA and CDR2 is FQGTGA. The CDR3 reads CASSLGGPTEAFF. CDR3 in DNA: TGTGCCAGCAGCTTAGGAGGGCCCACTGAAGCTTTCTTT.